One sample yielded the 13 T cell receptor beta chains listed below, sequenced in a study of T cells in Graves' hyperthyroidism and ophthalmopathy. Amplification yielded TCR beta CDR3 regions, with RNA transcripts as the source. Initially, a first-round RT-PCR of the TCR CDR3 employed the HTBI primer set. Each CDR3 protein is one row after TCRdb ran MiXCR on the multiplex PCR reads. The data contain around 300,000 distinct CDR3 sequences, roughly 15% of them singletons. The sequenced material came from blood. These receptors came from a woman aged 45-60 years with Graves' hyperthyroidism that later progressed to Graves' ophthalmopathy.

The chain has TRBV7-2 and TRBJ1-4; TRBD1 matches 9 bases. This CDR3 region has 14 residues. The germline V gene has CDR1 SGHTA and CDR2 FQGNSA. Trimming cost V 5 bases and J 8 bases; bases outside gene matches: 6. The CDR3 here is CASSRDRATEKLFF. CDR3 coding DNA: TGTGCCAGCAGCCGGGACAGGGCCACAGAAAAACTGTTTTTT.

This clonotype was found many times. The DNA of the CDR3 is TGTGCCAGCAGTCCGTACAGGGTTCTCCAGCATTTT. Translating it yields CASSPYRVLQHF. J is TRBJ1-5 and V is TRBV28; D perhaps matches TRBD1 (6 bases). The germline V gene has CDR1 MDHEN and CDR2 SYDVKM. V was shortened by 5 bases and J by 12 bases, with 14 bases between the two germline ends. The CDR3 has 12 residues.

This clonotype showed up many times. DNA of the CDR3: TGTGCCAGCAGCGACTGGGTCCTCAATGAGCAGTTCTTC. Amino acid sequence: CASSDWVLNEQFF. The chain links TRBV11-2 to TRBJ2-1; D remains ambiguous. V gave up 5 bases and J gave up 6 bases, with 11 bases separating them. Germline-derived CDR1 and CDR2 are SGHAT and FQNNGV. The CDR3 length is 13 residues.

The chain uses TRBV6-1 and TRBJ1-3, with D tentatively TRBD1 (6 bases). The CDR3 is made up of 15 amino acids. Deletions cut 8 bases from V and 0 bases from J, with 14 bases between. Germline CDR1 reads MNHNS; CDR2 reads SASEGT. CDR3: CASRRGFSSGNTIYF. For the CDR3, the DNA is TGTGCCAGCCGTAGGGGGTTTAGCTCTGGAAACACCATATATTTT.

In its sample, this clonotype was seen many times. The chain recombines TRBV28 with TRBJ2-3, with TRBD2 matching 11 bases. This CDR3 comprises 18 residues. The ends lost 5 bases at V and 4 bases at J; junction bases unmatched: 14. Germline CDR1 is MDHEN and CDR2 is SYDVKM. The CDR3 DNA follows: TGTGCCAGCAGTCCTTGGTATGCCGGGACTAGCGGTCCAGATACGCAGTATTTT. This gives the protein CASSPWYAGTSGPDTQYF.

The CDR3 nucleotides read TGTGCCAGCAGCTCCCGGGACAGCGAGACCCAGTACTTC. Translated, it gives CASSSRDSETQYF. The genes are TRBV13 and TRBJ2-5; TRBD1 matches at 7 bases. The CDR3 is made up of 13 amino acids. Germline CDR1 PRHDT, CDR2 FYEKMQ (reference sequence). V shed 4 bases and J 5 bases; nucleotides not matched to a gene: 4.

Written as DNA, the CDR3 is TGTGCCAGCAGCCTCGGGACAGGGTTAAGTTATGTTTTGAACACTGAAGCTTTCTTT. This translates into CASSLGTGLSYVLNTEAFF. V usage is TRBV7-9 and J usage is TRBJ1-1; 9 nucleotides match TRBD1. The CDR3 is 19 residues long. Germline lookup yields CDR1 SEHNR and CDR2 FQNEAQ (reference sequence). Losses at the gene ends were 5 bases for V and 0 bases for J; bases not matched to a gene: 16.

This clonotype was observed at least ten times. The rearrangement links TRBV6-1 to TRBJ1-5; 9 nucleotides align to TRBD1. Trimming removed 3 bases from V and 9 bases from J; junction bases left unmatched: 3. The CDR3 covers 13 residues. Germline V gene data show CDR1 as MNHNS and CDR2 as SASEGT. CDR3 nucleotides: TGTGCCAGCAGTGATTTGGGACAGGGGCCCCAGCATTTT. Translation: CASSDLGQGPQHF.

This clonotype came up many times. J is TRBJ1-5 and V is TRBV5-1, with 7 bases matching TRBD1. This CDR3 has 14 amino acids. CDR1 SGHRS and CDR2 YFSETQ come from the germline V gene. After removal of 4 bases from V and 5 bases from J, the junction contained 6 bases not matched to a gene. CDR3 amino acids: CASSPTGSDQPQHF. The CDR3 region has the DNA TGCGCCAGCAGCCCGACAGGGTCAGATCAGCCCCAGCATTTT.

This clonotype has ten or more counts. This chain links TRBV6-1 with TRBJ2-7; TRBD2 matches at 7 bases. The CDR3 loop spans 18 amino acids. Trimming took 4 bases from V and 3 from J; bases not matched to a gene: 18. Germline CDR1 MNHNS, CDR2 SASEGT. The DNA of the CDR3 is TGTGCCAGCAGTGGACCTCTTTCCGGAGCGGGGAGCTACTACGAGCAGTACTTC. Amino acids: CASSGPLSGAGSYYEQYF.

This clonotype was picked up many times. The chain carries TRBV14 and TRBJ1-6; D might be TRBD1 (5 bases). Germline CDR1 reads SGHDN; CDR2 reads FVKESK. The CDR3 runs 14 residues. The V end lost 0 bases, the J end lost 9 bases, and 9 bases lay between the germline ends. The CDR3 loop reads CASSQEWGFSPLHF. CDR3 DNA sequence: TGTGCCAGCAGCCAAGAATGGGGGTTTTCACCCCTCCACTTT.

This clonotype was recorded at least ten times. This chain uses TRBV2 with TRBJ2-7; TRBD1 matches at 10 bases. V lost 7 bases to trimming and J lost 6 bases; unmatched junction nucleotides: 12. CDR1 and CDR2 (germline): SNHLY, FYNNEI. This CDR3 region has 15 residues. The CDR3 nucleotides read TGTGCCAGCATATTAGGGACAGGGGAGGATCGCGAGCAGTACTTC. This encodes CASILGTGEDREQYF.

The V call is TRBV24-1, the J call TRBJ2-1; 9 bases line up with TRBD1. The trim removed 5 bases at V and 14 bases at J, leaving 3 bases unmatched. The CDR3 is 11 residues long. The germline CDR1 and CDR2 sequences are KGHDR and SFDVKD. CDR3 loop: CATSAGTGKFF. The CDR3 coding sequence is TGTGCCACCAGTGCCGGGACAGGGAAGTTCTTC.